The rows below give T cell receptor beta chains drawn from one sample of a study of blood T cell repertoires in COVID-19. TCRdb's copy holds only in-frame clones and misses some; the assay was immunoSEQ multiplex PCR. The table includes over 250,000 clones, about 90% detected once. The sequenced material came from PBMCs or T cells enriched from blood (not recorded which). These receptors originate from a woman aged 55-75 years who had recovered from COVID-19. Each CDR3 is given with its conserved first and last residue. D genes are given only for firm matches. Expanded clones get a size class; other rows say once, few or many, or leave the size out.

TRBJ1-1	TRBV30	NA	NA	CAWREISMNTEAFF	TGTGCCTGGAGGGAGATATCAATGAACACTGAAGCTTTCTTT
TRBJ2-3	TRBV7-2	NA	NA	CASSLVRSTDTQYF	TGTGCCAGCAGCTTAGTGCGGAGCACAGATACGCAGTATTTT
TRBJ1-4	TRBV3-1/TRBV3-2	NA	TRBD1	CASSPQGARNEKLFF	TGTGCCAGCAGCCCCCAGGGGGCTAGGAATGAAAAACTGTTTTTT
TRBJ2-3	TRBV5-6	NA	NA	CASSLAGSVDTQYF	TGTGCCAGCAGCTTGGCAGGGTCCGTAGATACGCAGTATTTT
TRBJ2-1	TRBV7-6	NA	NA	CASSFQAYTYNEQFF	TGTGCCAGCAGCTTCCAGGCGTATACGTACAATGAGCAGTTCTTC
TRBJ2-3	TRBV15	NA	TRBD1	CATSREGGQGVKDTQYF	TGTGCCACCAGCAGAGAGGGGGGACAGGGAGTGAAAGATACGCAGTATTTT
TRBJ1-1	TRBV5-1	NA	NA	CASSLEWADTAEAFF	TGCGCCAGCAGCTTGGAGTGGGCGGACACCGCTGAAGCTTTCTTT
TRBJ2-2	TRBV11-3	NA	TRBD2	CASRALTSVSGELFF	TGTGCCAGCAGAGCTCTTACTAGCGTATCCGGGGAGCTGTTTTTT
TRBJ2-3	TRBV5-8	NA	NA	CASSLSSDYTDTQYF	TGTGCCAGCAGCTTGTCTAGCGATTACACAGATACGCAGTATTTT
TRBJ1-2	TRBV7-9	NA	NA	CASSLGAGGDSNGYTF	TGTGCCAGCAGCTTAGGCGCGGGTGGGGATAGCAATGGCTACACCTTC
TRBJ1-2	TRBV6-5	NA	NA	CASRGANYGYTF	TGTGCCAGCAGGGGAGCTAACTATGGCTACACCTTC
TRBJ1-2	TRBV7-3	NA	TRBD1	CASSIRGQASF	TGTGCCAGCAGCATACGCGGACAGGCCTCCTTC
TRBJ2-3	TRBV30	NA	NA	CAWSSGQSTDTQYF	TGTGCCTGGAGTTCAGGACAAAGCACAGATACGCAGTATTTT
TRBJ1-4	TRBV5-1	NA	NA	CASSLDGATNEKLFF	TGCGCCAGCAGCTTAGACGGGGCAACTAATGAAAAACTGTTTTTT
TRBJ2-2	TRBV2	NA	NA	CASSEPTRGAGELFF	TGTGCCAGCAGTGAACCGACCCGGGGAGCCGGGGAGCTGTTTTTT
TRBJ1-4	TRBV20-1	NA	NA	CSASQGSKLFF	TGCAGTGCATCTCAGGGTTCCAAACTGTTTTTT
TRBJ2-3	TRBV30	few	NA	CAWSVLSDTQYF	TGTGCCTGGAGTGTACTGTCAGATACGCAGTATTTT
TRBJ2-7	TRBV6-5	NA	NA	CASPPAYGYEQYF	TGTGCCAGCCCACCTGCCTACGGCTACGAGCAGTACTTC
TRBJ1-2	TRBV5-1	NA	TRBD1	CASSPVPGQGGKGYTF	TGCGCCAGCAGCCCTGTCCCGGGACAGGGTGGGAAGGGCTACACCTTC
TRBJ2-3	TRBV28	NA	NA	CASSSRGGTDTQYF	TGTGCCAGCAGTTCCAGAGGAGGCACAGATACGCAGTATTTT
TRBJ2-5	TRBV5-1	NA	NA	CASSDTGRVQETQYF	TGCGCCAGCAGCGATACGGGGAGAGTTCAAGAGACCCAGTACTTC
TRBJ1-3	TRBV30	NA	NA	CAWGLIGNTIYF	TGTGCCTGGGGTCTAATTGGAAACACCATATATTTT
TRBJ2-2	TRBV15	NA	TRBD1	CATSRGQPGELFF	TGTGCCACCAGCAGGGGACAGCCCGGGGAGCTGTTTTTT
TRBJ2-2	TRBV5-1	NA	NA	CASSFRGLPSEELFF	TGCGCCAGCAGCTTCAGGGGACTACCCTCTGAGGAGCTGTTTTTT
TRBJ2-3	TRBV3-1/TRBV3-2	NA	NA	CASSQGRGQYF	TGTGCCAGCAGCCAAGGCCGAGGGCAGTATTTT
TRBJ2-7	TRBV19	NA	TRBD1	CASSLTGTGAYEQYF	TGTGCCAGTAGTTTGACCGGGACAGGGGCGTACGAGCAGTACTTC
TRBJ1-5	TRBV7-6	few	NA	CASSLRQDNQPQHF	TGTGCCAGCAGCTTACGACAGGATAATCAGCCCCAGCATTTT
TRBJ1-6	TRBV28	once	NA	CACDRELGSPLHF	TGTGCCTGCGACCGGGAGCTAGGTTCACCCCTCCACTTT
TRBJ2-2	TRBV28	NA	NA	CASSPYGRTGELFF	TGTGCCAGCAGCCCCTATGGGCGAACCGGGGAGCTGTTTTTT
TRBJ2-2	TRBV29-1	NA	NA	CSVGSRVNTGELFF	TGCAGCGTTGGGTCCAGGGTCAACACCGGGGAGCTGTTTTTT
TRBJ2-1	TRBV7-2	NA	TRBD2	CASSLSFGEGYNEQFF	TGTGCCAGCAGCTTAAGTTTCGGGGAGGGGTACAATGAGCAGTTCTTC
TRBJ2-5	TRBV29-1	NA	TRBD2	CSVLRGEETQYF	TGCAGCGTACTCCGGGGGGAAGAGACCCAGTACTTC
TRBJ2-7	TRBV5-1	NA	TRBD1	CASSTPGQEPYEQYF	TGCGCCAGCAGCACACCGGGACAGGAACCCTACGAGCAGTACTTC
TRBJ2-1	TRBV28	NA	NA	CASRWGPGNEQFF	TGTGCCAGCAGGTGGGGGCCGGGCAATGAGCAGTTCTTC
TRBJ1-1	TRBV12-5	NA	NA	CASGLVTGSGYTEAFF	TGTGCTAGTGGTTTGGTTACAGGGTCTGGGTACACTGAAGCTTTCTTT
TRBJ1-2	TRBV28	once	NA	CASSLPATPGYTF	TGTGCCAGCAGTTTGCCTGCGACTCCAGGCTACACCTTC
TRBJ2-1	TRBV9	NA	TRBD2	CASTPHSGGSYNEQFF	TGTGCCAGCACCCCCCATAGCGGGGGGAGCTACAATGAGCAGTTCTTC
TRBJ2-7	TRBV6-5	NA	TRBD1	CATQGWGQSYEQYF	TGTGCCACTCAGGGGTGGGGACAGTCCTACGAGCAGTACTTC
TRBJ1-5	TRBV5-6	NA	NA	CASTVSFSNQPQHF	TGTGCCAGCACTGTGAGTTTTAGCAATCAGCCCCAGCATTTT
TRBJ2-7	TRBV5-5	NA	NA	CASSFSAGRIIEQYF	TGTGCCAGCAGCTTCTCCGCAGGGAGGATTATAGAGCAGTACTTC
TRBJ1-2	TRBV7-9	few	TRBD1	CASSLRQGRGYTF	TGTGCCAGCAGTTTACGACAGGGTCGAGGCTACACCTTC
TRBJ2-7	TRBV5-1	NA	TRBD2	CASSLALAGAYEQYF	TGCGCCAGCAGCTTGGCGCTAGCGGGGGCCTACGAGCAGTACTTC
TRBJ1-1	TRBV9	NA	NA	CASSVVGGVETEAFF	TGTGCCAGCAGCGTAGTAGGGGGAGTAGAGACTGAAGCTTTCTTT
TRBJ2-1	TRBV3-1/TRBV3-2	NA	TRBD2	CASSDTSGSYNEQFF	TGTGCCAGCAGCGATACTAGCGGATCCTACAATGAGCAGTTCTTC
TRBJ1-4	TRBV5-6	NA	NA	CASSLMRVTNEKLFF	TGTGCCAGCAGCTTGATGAGGGTCACTAATGAAAAACTGTTTTTT
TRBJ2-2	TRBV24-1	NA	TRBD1	CATSDRDRVSGELFF	TGTGCCACCAGTGATCGGGACAGGGTGTCCGGGGAGCTGTTTTTT
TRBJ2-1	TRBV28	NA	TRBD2	CASSLTSGRVNEQFF	TGTGCCAGCAGTTTGACTAGCGGGAGGGTGAATGAGCAGTTCTTC
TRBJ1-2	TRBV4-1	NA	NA	CASSQGSRLGNYGYTF	TGCGCCAGCAGCCAGGGCAGCCGGCTGGGTAACTATGGCTACACCTTC
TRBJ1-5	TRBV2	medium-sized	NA	CASSAVGSGREPQHF	TGTGCCAGCAGTGCGGTGGGATCAGGGAGGGAGCCCCAGCATTTT